Included here is one T cell receptor (beta chain) sequence, with context. The sample belongs to a study of blood T cell repertoires in COVID-19. TCRdb's table, derived via immunoSEQ multiplex PCR, lists solely in-frame clones and lacks some. The sample has about 80,000 clones, under 90% seen once. This CDR3 spans 14 amino acids. Germline V gene sequence: CDR1 SGHAT, CDR2 FQNNGV. Trimming shortened V by 2 bases and J by 2 bases, and 9 bases separated the two germline ends. The sequence came from a human donor in a cohort sampled during active COVID-19. V usage is TRBV11-2 and J usage is TRBJ2-5; unclear D gene. Sample: peripheral blood. The CDR3 is CASSLWFEQETQYF. CDR3 coding DNA: TGTGCCAGCAGCTTATGGTTCGAGCAAGAGACCCAGTACTTC.